This T cell receptor (beta chain) came from a study of control samples from healthy donors and cancer patients. CDR1 and CDR2 (germline): LGHNA, YNFKEQ. V was pared by 3 bases and J by 0 bases, with 3 bases of the junction left unmatched. The CDR3 has 16 amino acids. Generated by immunoSEQ multiplex PCR, the TCRdb table keeps only in-frame clones and is missing some. The sample includes 75,000 to 100,000 clones, about 91% of them seen just once. The origin of this receptor is a man aged 25 to 40 in good health. The sample consisted of blood. The rearrangement links TRBV4-2 to TRBJ2-1; 9 nucleotides match TRBD2. Here the CDR3 DNA reads TGTGCCAGCAGCCACAAAGCGGGGGGCTCCTACAATGAGCAGTTCTTC. Its translation is CASSHKAGGSYNEQFF.